This T cell receptor beta chain was obtained from a study of T-cell reconstitution after alpha-beta-depleted transplantation in children. Germline assignment: CDR1 SQVTM and CDR2 ANQGSEA. There are 14 residues in the CDR3. Unmatched junction bases numbered 8, after V lost 5 bases and J lost 4 bases. As it was prepared, the TCRbeta library received unique molecular identifiers. Using its own MiXCR run on the PCR reads, TCRdb lists one record per CDR3 protein. This sample has approximately 640,000 distinct CDR3 sequences, with 15% to 20% found just once. The sample holds a few counts of this clonotype. This chain connects TRBV29-1 to TRBJ1-1; 9 nucleotides align to TRBD1. This sample comprised PBMCs from the stem cell graft donor, obtained from the stem cell graft. The sequence derives from a human donor who donated a stem cell graft to a child with acute myeloid leukemia. CDR3 region: CSVSRTGGITEAFF. The CDR3 DNA sequence: TGCAGCGTTTCCCGAACAGGGGGCATCACTGAAGCTTTCTTT.